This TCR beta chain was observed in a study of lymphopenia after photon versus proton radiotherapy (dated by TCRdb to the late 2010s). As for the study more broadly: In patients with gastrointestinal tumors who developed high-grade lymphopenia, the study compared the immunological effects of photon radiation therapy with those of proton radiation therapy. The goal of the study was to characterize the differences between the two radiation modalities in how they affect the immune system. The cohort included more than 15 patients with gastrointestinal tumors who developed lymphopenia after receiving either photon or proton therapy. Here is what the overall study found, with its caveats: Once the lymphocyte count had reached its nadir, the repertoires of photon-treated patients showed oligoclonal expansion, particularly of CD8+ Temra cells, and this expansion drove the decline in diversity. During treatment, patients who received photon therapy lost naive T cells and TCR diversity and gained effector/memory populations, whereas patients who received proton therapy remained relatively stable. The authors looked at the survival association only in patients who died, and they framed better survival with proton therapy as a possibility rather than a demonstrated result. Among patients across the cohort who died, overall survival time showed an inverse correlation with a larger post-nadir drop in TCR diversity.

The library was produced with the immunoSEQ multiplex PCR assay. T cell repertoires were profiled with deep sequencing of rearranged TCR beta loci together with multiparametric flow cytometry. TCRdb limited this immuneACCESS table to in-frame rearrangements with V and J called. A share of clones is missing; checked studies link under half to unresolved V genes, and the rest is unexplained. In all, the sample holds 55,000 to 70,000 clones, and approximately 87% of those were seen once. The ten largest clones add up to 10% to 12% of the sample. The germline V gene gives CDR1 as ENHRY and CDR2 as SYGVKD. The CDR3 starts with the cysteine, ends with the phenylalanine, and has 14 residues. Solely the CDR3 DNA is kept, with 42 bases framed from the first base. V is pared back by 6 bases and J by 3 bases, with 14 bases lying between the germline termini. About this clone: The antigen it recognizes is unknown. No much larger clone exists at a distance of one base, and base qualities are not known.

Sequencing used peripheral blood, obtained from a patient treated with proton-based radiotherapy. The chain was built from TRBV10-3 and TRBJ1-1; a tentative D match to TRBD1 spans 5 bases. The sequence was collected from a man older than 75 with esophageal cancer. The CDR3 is CAISATSGYTEAFF. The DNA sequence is TGTGCCATCAGCGCCACCTCAGGGTACACTGAAGCTTTCTTT.